This TCR beta chain stems from a study of CD8+ T cells in alopecia areata. Across the whole study: Each day, treated patients took oral tofacitinib twice, at 5 to 10 mg per dose.

With regard to this clone: One end of the junction is discordant with germline, which a read error may explain.

As to treatment: oral pan-JAK inhibitor, 5-10 mg twice daily. Reverse transcription of extracted RNA yielded cDNA, which provided the sequencing template. Profiling relied on immunoSEQ multiplex PCR, and the TCRdb table lists in-frame clones only, not all of them. The table shows some 150,000 clones, with roughly nine tenths occurring only once. The CDR3 loop spans 18 amino acids. The germline gives CDR1 SGHVS, CDR2 FQNEAQ. The chain employs TRBV7-8 and TRBJ1-5; the match to TRBD1 covers 7 bases. The starting material was CD8+ T cells sorted from blood, obtained at week 4, from a patient treated with tofacitinib. The TCR comes from a human donor with alopecia areata. CDR3 amino acids: CASSLGTGGGYSDQPQHF. The CDR3 region has the DNA TGTGCCAGCAGCTTAGGGACAGGCGGGGGGTATAGCGATCAGCCCCAGCATTTT.